The present T cell receptor beta chain was sequenced within a study of T cells after yellow fever vaccination. The overall study: Some fractions had low cell numbers, and these were prepared with SMART-Seq v4 Ultra Low Input. The study, taken as a whole, reports: One caveat is that FACS-sorted repertoires could contain abundant clonotypes contaminating from the bulk population. Faster peaking, at day 5 versus 15, marked a secondary response that was weaker.

This clonotype appeared a few times. The antigen remains unidentified. The authors made TCR cDNA by 5'RACE template switching, adding a universal primer site and UMIs. MiXCR was run by TCRdb on the 5' RACE reads, yielding one entry per CDR3 protein. The profile shows roughly 400,000 distinct CDR3 sequences, under 20% of them singletons. The CDR3 consists of 12 residues. The V gene's germline CDR1 is DFQATT and CDR2 SNEGSKA (reference sequence). V lost 3 bases and J 8 bases, leaving 11 bases between the germline ends. The chain has TRBV20-1 and TRBJ1-5; maybe TRBD1 (5 bases). Sequencing used PBMCs, obtained before the yellow fever booster vaccination. The clonotype originates from a man aged 18 to 30 who received the YFV17D yellow fever vaccine. The CDR3 here is CSARGVGEPQHF. Here the CDR3 DNA reads TGCAGTGCTAGGGGAGTGGGGGAGCCCCAGCATTTT.